A selection of T cell receptor beta chains follows, all from one sample in a study of cytomegalovirus exposure and HLA in healthy donors. Repertoires were generated with immunoSEQ multiplex PCR, while TCRdb's copy carries only in-frame clones and drops some. The sample yields approximately 150,000 clones, roughly 82% seen once. Sequencing was carried out using PBMCs. All receptors derive from a male donor in good health and CMV-seronegative. The CDR3 runs from the conserved cysteine through the conserved F or W. Each record gives: D gene, J gene, V gene, clone size, CDR3 DNA, CDR3 protein. A D gene is named only where the DNA matches it firmly. Some rows have no size entry. The others give once, few or many, or a class for an expanded clone.

- TRBJ1-6 TRBV6-5 - TGTGCCAGCAGTTACAGGAGACAGGCCAATTCACCCCTCCACTTT CASSYRRQANSPLHF
TRBD1 TRBJ1-6 TRBV13 - TGTGCCAGCAGCTTAAACAGGGGCGCTAATTCACCCCTCCACTTT CASSLNRGANSPLHF
- TRBJ2-1 TRBV7-7 - TGTGCCAGCAGCTCGGGACTTTACAATGAGCAGTTCTTC CASSSGLYNEQFF
TRBD2 TRBJ2-7 TRBV5-5 - TGTGCCAGCAGCTTGGCCGGGGGGGCCAACGAGCAGTACTTC CASSLAGGANEQYF
- TRBJ1-1 TRBV6-5 few TGTGCCAGTAGGGATGCGGGGGGCGCGACTGAAGCTTTCTTT CASRDAGGATEAFF
TRBD1 TRBJ1-2 TRBV9 - TGTGCCAGCAGCCCCCCGGTTAAGGGGGCTACTGATGGCTACACCTTC CASSPPVKGATDGYTF
TRBD1 TRBJ2-2 TRBV4-1 - TGCGCCAGCAGCCAAGTCTTGACAGGGGACACCGGGGAGCTGTTTTTT CASSQVLTGDTGELFF
- TRBJ1-4 TRBV7-8 - TGTGCCAGCAGCTTAGGAATTGGGCAGAAGTCTAATGAAAAACTGTTTTTT CASSLGIGQKSNEKLFF
- TRBJ2-1 TRBV19 - TGTGCCAGTAGTCGGGCCGGGACTTTCCGGGTCTTC CASSRAGTFRVF
TRBD2 TRBJ2-1 TRBV7-6 - TGTGCCAGCAGCTTACAGTCCCTTAGCGGGAACTCCTACAATGAGCAGTTCTTC CASSLQSLSGNSYNEQFF
- TRBJ2-7 TRBV4-3 - TGCGCCAGCAGCCTTTGGGGGGAAACCTCCTACGAGCAGTACTTC CASSLWGETSYEQYF
- TRBJ2-4 TRBV19 few TGTGCCAGTAGTATAGTGTACTCGGGCGGGAAGAACATTCAGTACTTC CASSIVYSGGKNIQYF
- TRBJ1-1 TRBV7-9 once TGTGCCAGCAGCTTAGTAGCCACCGATACTGAAGCTTTCTTT CASSLVATDTEAFF
- TRBJ2-5 TRBV7-6 few TGTGCCAGCAGTTTCTCAGGACAGAGCGAGCAAGAGACCCAGTACTTC CASSFSGQSEQETQYF
- TRBJ2-7 TRBV6-6 - TGTGCCAGCAGCGGACAGAAATTCTACGAGCAGTACTTC CASSGQKFYEQYF
TRBD1 TRBJ1-2 TRBV27 - TGTGCCAGCAGCATGACAGGGTCCTATGGCTACACCTTC CASSMTGSYGYTF
TRBD1 TRBJ1-4 TRBV9 - TGTGCCAGCAGCCAGGGGGCTACAACTAATGAAAAACTGTTTTTT CASSQGATTNEKLFF
TRBD1 TRBJ2-6 TRBV18 - TGTGCCAGCTCACGGGCGGCAGGGGGCTTTGGGGCCAACGTCCTGACTTTC CASSRAAGGFGANVLTF
- TRBJ2-5 TRBV6-5 - TGTGCCAGCAGTTCACGACCAGGTGGGACCCAGTACTTC CASSSRPGGTQYF
- TRBJ2-1 TRBV2 - TGTGCCAGCAGCGTTGGGACTCCCGGAAACAATGAGCAGTTCTTC CASSVGTPGNNEQFF
- TRBJ2-1 TRBV9 - TGTGCCAGCAGCGTAGAAGACTTCAGCTCCTACAATGAGCAGTTCTTC CASSVEDFSSYNEQFF
- TRBJ1-2 TRBV4-3 - TGCGCCAGCAGACGGACGGGGGGAAACTATGGCTACACCTTC CASRRTGGNYGYTF
TRBD1 TRBJ1-4 TRBV6-1 once TGTGCCAGCAGTGAAGCGGGCAGGGGGTCTTGGAAACTGTTTTTT CASSEAGRGSWKLFF
TRBD1 TRBJ2-7 TRBV4-3 - TGCGCCAGCAGCTCGGGACAGGGGGGATTCTACGAGCAGTACTTC CASSSGQGGFYEQYF
- TRBJ2-7 TRBV27 few TGTGCCAGTAGTTTAAGGGGGAAGACGGCATACGAGCAGTACTTC CASSLRGKTAYEQYF
- TRBJ1-1 TRBV2 - TGTGCCAGCAGTGAAACCCCCCCCTGGAACAGGGCGGCCACTGAAGCTTTCTTT CASSETPPWNRAATEAFF
- TRBJ2-6 TRBV5-1 once TGCGCCAGCAGCTCCCTAATAACACAGGGAGCTGGGGCCAACGTCCTGACTTTC CASSSLITQGAGANVLTF
- TRBJ1-1 TRBV4-2 - TGTGCCAGCAGCCAAGATTTGGGGGGGTACACTGAAGCTTTCTTT CASSQDLGGYTEAFF